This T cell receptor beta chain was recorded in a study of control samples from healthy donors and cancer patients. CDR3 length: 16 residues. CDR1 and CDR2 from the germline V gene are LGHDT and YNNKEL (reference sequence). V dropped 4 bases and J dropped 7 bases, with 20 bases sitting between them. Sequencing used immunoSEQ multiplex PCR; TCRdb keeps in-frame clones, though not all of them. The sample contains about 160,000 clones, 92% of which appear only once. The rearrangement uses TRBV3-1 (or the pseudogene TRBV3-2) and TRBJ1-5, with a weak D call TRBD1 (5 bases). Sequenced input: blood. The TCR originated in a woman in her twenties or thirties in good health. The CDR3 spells CASSRKPGRGIQPQHF. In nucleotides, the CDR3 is TGTGCCAGCAGCCGGAAACCGGGACGGGGGATCCAGCCCCAGCATTTT.